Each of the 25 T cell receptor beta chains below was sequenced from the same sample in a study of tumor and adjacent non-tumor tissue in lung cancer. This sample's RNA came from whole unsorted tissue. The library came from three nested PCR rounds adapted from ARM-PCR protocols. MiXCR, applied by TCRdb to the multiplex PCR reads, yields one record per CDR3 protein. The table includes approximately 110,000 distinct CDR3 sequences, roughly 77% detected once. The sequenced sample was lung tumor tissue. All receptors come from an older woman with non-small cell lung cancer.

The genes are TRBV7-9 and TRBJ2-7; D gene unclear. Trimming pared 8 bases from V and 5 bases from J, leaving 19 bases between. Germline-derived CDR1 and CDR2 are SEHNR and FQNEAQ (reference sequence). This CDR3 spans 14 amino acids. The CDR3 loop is CASVPSSAVHEQYF. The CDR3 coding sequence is TGTGCCAGCGTTCCAAGTTCGGCGGTGCACGAGCAGTACTTC. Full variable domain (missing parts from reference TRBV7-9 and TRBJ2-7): DTGVSQNPRHKITKRGQNVTFRCDPISEHNRLYWYRQTLGQGPEFLTYFQNEAQLEKSRLLSDRFSAERPKGSFSTLEIQRTEQGDSAMYLCASVPSSAVHEQYFGPGTRLTVT.

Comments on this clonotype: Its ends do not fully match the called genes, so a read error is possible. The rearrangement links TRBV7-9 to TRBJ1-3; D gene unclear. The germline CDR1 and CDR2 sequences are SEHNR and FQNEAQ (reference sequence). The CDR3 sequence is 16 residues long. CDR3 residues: CASNLGYVGSGDTICF. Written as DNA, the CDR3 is TGTGCCAGCAACCTGGGTTATGTCGGCTCTGGAGACACCATATGTTTT.

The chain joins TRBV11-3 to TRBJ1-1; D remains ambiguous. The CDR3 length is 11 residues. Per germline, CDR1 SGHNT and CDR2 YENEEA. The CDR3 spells CGSGTATEAFF. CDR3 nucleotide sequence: TGTGGATCGGGCACGGCCACTGAAGCTTTCTTT.

For the CDR3, the DNA is TGTGCCAGCAGCCCGCGACTAGCGGGAGAACTGTTTTTT. This sequence encodes CASSPRLAGELFF. The gene calls are TRBV11-1 and TRBJ2-2, with 12 bases matching TRBD2. The CDR3 contains 13 residues. Unmatched junction bases numbered 6, after V lost 5 bases and J lost 14 bases. Germline V CDR1 and CDR2: SGHAT, FQDESV (reference sequence).

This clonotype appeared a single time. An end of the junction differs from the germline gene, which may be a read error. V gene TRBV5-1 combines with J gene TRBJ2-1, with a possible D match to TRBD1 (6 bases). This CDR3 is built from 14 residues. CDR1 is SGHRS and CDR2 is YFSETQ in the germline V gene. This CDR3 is CASSLGARANEKFF. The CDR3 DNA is TGTGCCAGCAGCTTGGGGGCGAGGGCGAATGAGAAGTTCTTC.

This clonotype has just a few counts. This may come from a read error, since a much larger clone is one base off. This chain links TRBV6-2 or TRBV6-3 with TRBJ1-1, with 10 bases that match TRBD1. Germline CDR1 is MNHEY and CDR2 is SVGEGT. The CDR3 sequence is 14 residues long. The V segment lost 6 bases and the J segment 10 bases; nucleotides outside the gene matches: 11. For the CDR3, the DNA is TGTGCCAGCAGAGAGATCCGGGACAGGGGAGGAGCTTTCTTT. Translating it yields CASREIRDRGGAFF.

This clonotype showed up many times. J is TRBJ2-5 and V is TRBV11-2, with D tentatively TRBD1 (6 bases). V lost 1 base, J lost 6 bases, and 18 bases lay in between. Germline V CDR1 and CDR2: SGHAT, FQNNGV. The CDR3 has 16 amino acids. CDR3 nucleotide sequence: TGTGCCAGCAGCTTAGCCGCGCGGGCAGGGGTACAGACCCAGTACTTC. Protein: CASSLAARAGVQTQYF.

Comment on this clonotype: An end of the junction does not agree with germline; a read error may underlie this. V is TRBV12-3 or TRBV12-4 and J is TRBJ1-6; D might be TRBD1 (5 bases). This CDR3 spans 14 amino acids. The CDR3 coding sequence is TGTGCCAGCAGTCCTCAGGGAGTAACTTCACACCTCTACTTT. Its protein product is CASSPQGVTSHLYF.

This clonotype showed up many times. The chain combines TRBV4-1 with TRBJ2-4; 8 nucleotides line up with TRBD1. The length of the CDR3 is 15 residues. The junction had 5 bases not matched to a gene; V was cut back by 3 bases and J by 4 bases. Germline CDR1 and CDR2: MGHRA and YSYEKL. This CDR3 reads CASSQGDRTKNIQYF. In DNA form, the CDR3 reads TGCGCCAGCAGCCAGGGGGACAGGACTAAAAACATTCAGTACTTC.

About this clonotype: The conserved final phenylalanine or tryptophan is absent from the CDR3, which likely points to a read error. DNA for the CDR3: TGCAATGCTAGAGATCCCAGACAGGGTGATTCACCCCTCCACTCT. Its translation: CNARDPRQGDSPLHS. The chain employs TRBV20-1 and TRBJ1-6; 7 nucleotides agree with TRBD1. CDR1 is DFQATT and CDR2 is SNEGSKA in the germline V gene (reference sequence). This CDR3 spans 15 amino acids.

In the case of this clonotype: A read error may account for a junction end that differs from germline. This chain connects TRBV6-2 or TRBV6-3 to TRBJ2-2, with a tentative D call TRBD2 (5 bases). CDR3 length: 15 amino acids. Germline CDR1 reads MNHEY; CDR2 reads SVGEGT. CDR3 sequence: CASSSKLENTGELFF. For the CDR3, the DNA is TGTGCCAGCAGTTCGAAGCTGGAGAACACCGGGGAGCTGTTCTTT.

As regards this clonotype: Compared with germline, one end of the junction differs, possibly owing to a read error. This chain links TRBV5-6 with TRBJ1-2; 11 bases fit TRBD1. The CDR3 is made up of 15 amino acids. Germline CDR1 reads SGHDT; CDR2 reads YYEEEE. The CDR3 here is CARSPRTGGWFGCTF. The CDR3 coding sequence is TGTGCCCGCAGTCCCCGGACAGGGGGCTGGTTTGGCTGCACCTTC.

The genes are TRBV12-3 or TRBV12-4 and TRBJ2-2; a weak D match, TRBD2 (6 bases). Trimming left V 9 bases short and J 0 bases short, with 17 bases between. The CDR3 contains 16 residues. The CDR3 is CASRPRDCSNTGELFF. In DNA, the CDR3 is TGTGCCAGTAGACCGCGGGACTGTTCGAACACCGGGGAGCTGTTTTTT.

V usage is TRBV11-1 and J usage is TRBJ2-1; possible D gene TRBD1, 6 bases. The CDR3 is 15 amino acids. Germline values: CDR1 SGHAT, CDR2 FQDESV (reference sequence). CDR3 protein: CVRSLLGTCFNEQFF. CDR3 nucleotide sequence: TGTGTCAGGAGCTTATTGGGGACATGTTTCAATGAGCAGTTCTTC.

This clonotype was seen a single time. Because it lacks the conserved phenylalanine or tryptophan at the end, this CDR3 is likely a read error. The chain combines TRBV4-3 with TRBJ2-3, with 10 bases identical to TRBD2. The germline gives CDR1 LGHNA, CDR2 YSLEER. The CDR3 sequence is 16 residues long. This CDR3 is CASSQELAGNTDTQYV. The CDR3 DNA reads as TGCGCCAGTAGCCAGGAACTAGCGGGGAACACAGATACGCAGTATGTT.

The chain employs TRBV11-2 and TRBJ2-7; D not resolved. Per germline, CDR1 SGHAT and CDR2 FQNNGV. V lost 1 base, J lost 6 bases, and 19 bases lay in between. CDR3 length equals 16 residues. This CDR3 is CASSLVLAGPPCEQYF. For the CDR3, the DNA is TGTGCCAGCAGCTTAGTATTAGCTGGGCCCCCCTGCGAGCAGTACTTC.

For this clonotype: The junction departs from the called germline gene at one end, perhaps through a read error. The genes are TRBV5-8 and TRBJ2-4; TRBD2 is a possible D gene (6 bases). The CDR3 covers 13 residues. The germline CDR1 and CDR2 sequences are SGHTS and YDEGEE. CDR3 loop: CASSLAGRNNQYF. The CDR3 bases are TGTGCCAGCAGCTTGGCCGGGAGAAACAATCAGTACTTC.

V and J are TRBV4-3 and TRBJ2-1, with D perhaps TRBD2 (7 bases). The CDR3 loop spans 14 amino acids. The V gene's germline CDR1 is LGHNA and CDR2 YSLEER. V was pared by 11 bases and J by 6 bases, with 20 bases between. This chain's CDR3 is CAGIQWGGGNEQFF. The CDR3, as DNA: TGCGCCGGCATCCAGTGGGGAGGGGGCAATGAGCAGTTCTTC.

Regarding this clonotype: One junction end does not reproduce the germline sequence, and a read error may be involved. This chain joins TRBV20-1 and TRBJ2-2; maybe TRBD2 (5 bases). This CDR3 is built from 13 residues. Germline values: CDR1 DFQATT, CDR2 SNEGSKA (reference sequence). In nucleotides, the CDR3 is TGCAGTTCCATGCGACTGAACACCGGGGAGCTATTTTTT. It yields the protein CSSMRLNTGELFF.

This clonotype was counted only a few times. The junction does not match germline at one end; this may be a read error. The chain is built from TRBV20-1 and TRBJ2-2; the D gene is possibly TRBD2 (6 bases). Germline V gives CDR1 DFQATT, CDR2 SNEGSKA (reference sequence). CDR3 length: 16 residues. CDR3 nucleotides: TGTAGTGTTAGAATCGGGGGAGCTGGCCTGCAGGGGGAGCTGTTTTTT. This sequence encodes CSVRIGGAGLQGELFF.

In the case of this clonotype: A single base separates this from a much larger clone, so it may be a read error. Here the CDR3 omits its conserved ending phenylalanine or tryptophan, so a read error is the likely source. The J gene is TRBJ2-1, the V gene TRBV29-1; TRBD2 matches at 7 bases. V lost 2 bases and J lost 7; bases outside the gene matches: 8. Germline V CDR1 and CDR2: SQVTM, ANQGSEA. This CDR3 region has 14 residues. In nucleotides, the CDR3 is TGCAGCGTTGAATGGGCGGGGAGGGTAAATGAGCAGTTCTTA. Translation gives CSVEWAGRVNEQFL.

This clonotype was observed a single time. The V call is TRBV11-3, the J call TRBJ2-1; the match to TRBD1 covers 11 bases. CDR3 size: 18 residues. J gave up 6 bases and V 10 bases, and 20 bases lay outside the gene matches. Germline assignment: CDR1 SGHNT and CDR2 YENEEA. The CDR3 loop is CAIMQGQGGLAGINEQFF. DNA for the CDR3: TGTGCCATCATGCAGGGACAGGGGGGCCTAGCGGGGATCAATGAGCAGTTCTTC.

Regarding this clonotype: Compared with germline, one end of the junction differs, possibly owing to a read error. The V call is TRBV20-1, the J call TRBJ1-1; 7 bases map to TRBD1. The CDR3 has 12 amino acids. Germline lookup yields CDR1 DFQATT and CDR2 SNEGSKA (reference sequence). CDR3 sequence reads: CSAGGFLTEALF. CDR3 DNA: TGCAGTGCAGGGGGCTTCCTCACTGAAGCTTTATTT.

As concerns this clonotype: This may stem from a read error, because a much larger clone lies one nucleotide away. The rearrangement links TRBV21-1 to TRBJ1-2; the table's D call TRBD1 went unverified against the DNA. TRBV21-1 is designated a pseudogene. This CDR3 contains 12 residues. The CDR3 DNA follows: TGTGCCAGCAGCAGCGCCTCCTATGGCAACACCTTC. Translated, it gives CASSSASYGNTF.

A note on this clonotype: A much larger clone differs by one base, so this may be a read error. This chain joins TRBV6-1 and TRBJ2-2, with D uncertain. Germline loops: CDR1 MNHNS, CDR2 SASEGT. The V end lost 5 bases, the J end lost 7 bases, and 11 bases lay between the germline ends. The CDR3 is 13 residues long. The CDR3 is CASSSRIGGELFF. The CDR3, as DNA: TGTGCCAGCAGTTCGAGGATAGGCGGGGAGCTGTTTTTT.